Each of the 32 T cell receptor beta chains below was sequenced from the same sample in a study of CD8 T cells in Susac syndrome. Random hexamers were used to reverse transcribe the RNA input (roughly 0.5 to 1 ug). TCRdb reanalysed the immunoSEQ multiplex PCR reads using MiXCR and keeps one entry per CDR3 protein. The table shows about 300,000 distinct CDR3 sequences, with about 89% occurring only once. Sequencing was carried out using CD8+ T cells from PBMCs. These receptors were taken from a human donor with multiple sclerosis.

The CDR3 sequence: CSARTSSTDNQPQHF. CDR3 nucleotides: TGCAGTGCTAGAACGTCCTCAACAGACAATCAGCCCCAGCATTTT. The chain couples TRBV20-1 to TRBJ1-5; D ambiguous. The CDR3 consists of 15 residues. Germline V lookup: CDR1 DFQATT, CDR2 SNEGSKA (reference sequence). Trimming removed 2 bases at V and 3 bases at J, with 14 bases between.

A single count supports this clonotype. J is TRBJ2-1 and V is TRBV28, with TRBD2 identical over 9 bases. CDR1 MDHEN and CDR2 SYDVKM come from the germline V gene. Unmatched junction bases numbered 5, after V lost 7 bases and J lost 1 base. This CDR3 spans 15 amino acids. The chain's CDR3 is CASTQRGVSYNEQFF. CDR3 DNA: TGTGCCAGCACCCAGCGGGGGGTTTCCTACAATGAGCAGTTCTTC.

The rearrangement uses TRBV6-5 and TRBJ1-5, with a weak D call TRBD1 (5 bases). V dropped 1 base and J dropped 1 base, with 8 bases sitting between them. CDR1 is MNHEY, CDR2 SVGAGI, per germline. The CDR3 sequence is 15 residues long. CDR3 protein: CASSYFWGSNQPQHF. The CDR3 nucleotides are TGTGCCAGCAGTTACTTTTGGGGGAGCAATCAGCCCCAGCATTTT.

The CDR3 sequence is CASRRLAVYNEQFF. The CDR3 bases are TGTGCCAGCAGGCGACTAGCGGTCTACAATGAGCAGTTCTTC. J is TRBJ2-1 and V is TRBV28; 9 positions match TRBD2. This CDR3 contains 14 residues. V shed 6 bases and J 3 bases; nucleotides not matched to a gene: 3. Germline CDR1 reads MDHEN; CDR2 reads SYDVKM.

This clonotype occurred a few times. The gene calls are TRBV6-5 and TRBJ1-2; no definite D call. CDR3 length: 16 residues. Trimming took 0 bases from V and 0 from J, leaving 11 bases between them. Germline V CDR1 and CDR2: MNHEY, SVGAGI. In nucleotides, the CDR3 is TGTGCCAGCAGTTACTCGGTCGGGGAAACTAACTATGGCTACACCTTC. Translated, it gives CASSYSVGETNYGYTF.

V is TRBV5-6 and J is TRBJ2-7; the D gene is possibly TRBD1 (5 bases). V was shortened by 2 bases and J by 6 bases, with 15 bases between the two germline ends. This CDR3 has 14 residues. Germline values: CDR1 SGHDT, CDR2 YYEEEE. CDR3 sequence reads: CASSFYHRGSEQYF. CDR3 nucleotides: TGTGCCAGCAGCTTCTACCATAGGGGCAGCGAGCAGTACTTC.

The chain is built from TRBV9 and TRBJ2-3, with TRBD1 identical over 10 bases. CDR3 length: 18 amino acids. The trim removed 5 bases at V and 2 bases at J, leaving 14 bases unmatched. Germline-derived CDR1 and CDR2 are SGDLS and YYNGEE. CDR3 DNA sequence: TGTGCCAGCAGTGGGCTGGGACAGGGGTTTTTCGTCACAGATACGCAGTATTTT. Encoded protein: CASSGLGQGFFVTDTQYF.

The chain is built from TRBV7-9 and TRBJ2-3; D is unresolved. This CDR3 contains 14 residues. V was shortened by 6 bases and J by 1 base, with 11 bases between the two germline ends. The V gene's germline CDR1 is SEHNR and CDR2 FQNEAQ (reference sequence). CDR3 nucleotide sequence: TGTGCCAGCAGAGGCGTCCAGGGCACAGATACGCAGTATTTT. It translates to CASRGVQGTDTQYF.

The chain is built from TRBV6-1 and TRBJ2-7, with TRBD2 matching over 7 bases. Germline V gives CDR1 MNHNS, CDR2 SASEGT. V was clipped by 7 bases and J by 5 bases; unmatched bases: 11. The CDR3 loop spans 14 amino acids. The DNA of the CDR3 is TGTGCCAGCACCGAAGGACTAGGTGGCGACGAGCAGTACTTC. Its protein product is CASTEGLGGDEQYF.

The chain couples TRBV29-1 to TRBJ2-7; TRBD1 agrees at 9 bases. The CDR3 extends over 12 amino acids. Looked up from germline, CDR1 is SQVTM and CDR2 is ANQGSEA. In DNA form, the CDR3 reads TGCAGTGCGACAGGGGGGAGCTACGAGCAGTACTTC. Protein sequence: CSATGGSYEQYF.

The chain couples TRBV27 to TRBJ1-5; unclear D gene. Per the germline V gene, CDR1 is MNHEY and CDR2 is SMNVEV (reference sequence). The germline V and J ends were trimmed by 8 bases and 2 bases, with 10 bases remaining between them. This CDR3 has 13 residues. The CDR3 region has the DNA TGTGCCAGCGGATTTGGACGCAATCAGCCCCAGCATTTT. Translating gives CASGFGRNQPQHF.

The chain links TRBV6-4 to TRBJ2-3; TRBD1 matches at 8 bases. This CDR3 region has 15 residues. V lost 3 bases, J lost 4 bases, and 6 bases stayed unmatched. Looked up from germline, CDR1 is MRHNA and CDR2 is SNTAGT. CDR3 region: CASSETDRVADTQYF. CDR3 sequence (DNA): TGTGCCAGCAGTGAGACGGACAGGGTGGCAGATACGCAGTATTTT.

The chain has TRBV25-1 and TRBJ1-1; weak D call: TRBD1 (6 bases). V was shortened by 8 bases and J by 5 bases, with 30 bases between the two germline ends. The germline gives CDR1 MGHDK, CDR2 SYGVNS. The CDR3 is 18 amino acids. The CDR3, as DNA: TGTGCCAGCGGGGGGCGCGGCGGCTTCGGTTTTTTTGGAACTGAAGCTTTCTTT. This sequence encodes CASGGRGGFGFFGTEAFF.

The gene calls are TRBV28 and TRBJ2-5; possible D gene TRBD1, 5 bases. CDR1 MDHEN and CDR2 SYDVKM come from the germline V gene. This CDR3 is built from 15 residues. The V end was cut by 3 bases, the J end by 2 bases, with 13 bases between. CDR3 in amino acids: CASSFLPGIQETQYF. The CDR3 DNA follows: TGTGCCAGCAGTTTCTTGCCAGGGATACAAGAGACCCAGTACTTC.

This clonotype was detected once. The V call is TRBV4-1, the J call TRBJ2-5; D is uncertain. CDR3 size: 17 residues. CDR1 and CDR2 (germline): MGHRA, YSYEKL. V lost 3 bases and J lost 2, with 19 bases in between. CDR3 residues: CASSHHPLTGRQETQYF. The CDR3 DNA is TGCGCCAGCAGCCATCATCCGTTGACTGGACGGCAAGAGACCCAGTACTTC.

The chain couples TRBV5-1 to TRBJ2-3, with TRBD1 identical over 8 bases. Looked up from germline, CDR1 is SGHRS and CDR2 is YFSETQ. The CDR3 length is 12 residues. J was trimmed by 4 bases and V by 7 bases; bases with no gene match: 2. The DNA of the CDR3 is TGCGCCAGCGGACAGGGCCCAGATACGCAGTATTTT. It yields the protein CASGQGPDTQYF.

In this sample, this clonotype turned up a few times. The gene calls are TRBV7-3 and TRBJ2-1, with 10 bases that match TRBD2. V gave up 5 bases and J gave up 12 bases; unmatched junction bases: 13. The CDR3 extends over 15 amino acids. The V gene's germline CDR1 is SGHTA and CDR2 FQGTGA. The CDR3 bases are TGTGCCAGCAGCACAGGACTAGCGGCCCCTGAGGGGCAGTTCTTC. Translated: CASSTGLAAPEGQFF.

The V and J genes are TRBV29-1 and TRBJ1-2; a possible D gene is TRBD1 (5 bases). CDR1 SQVTM and CDR2 ANQGSEA come from the germline V gene. V lost 6 bases to trimming and J lost 6 bases, with 17 bases between them. CDR3 length equals 13 residues. CDR3 protein: CSVQIPGRDGYTF. CDR3 DNA sequence: TGCAGCGTACAAATTCCAGGGCGGGATGGCTACACCTTC.

V usage is TRBV12-3 or TRBV12-4 and J usage is TRBJ2-1, with D possibly TRBD2 on 6 matching bases. The V and J ends lost 2 bases and 8 bases respectively, with 28 bases between them. The CDR3 loop spans 19 amino acids. The CDR3 sequence is CASSLLPGSRRAGRDEQFF. The CDR3 DNA reads TGTGCCAGCAGTTTATTACCTGGTAGCCGGAGGGCCGGTCGCGATGAGCAGTTCTTC.

J is TRBJ2-7 and V is TRBV4-3; TRBD1 matches 9 bases. The CDR3 sequence is 18 residues long. The ends lost 0 bases at V and 2 bases at J; junction bases unmatched: 11. Germline V gene lookup returns CDR1 LGHNA and CDR2 YSLEER. The CDR3 DNA sequence: TGCGCCAGCAGCCAAGAAGGGGGGACAGGGTATCTTCCCTACGAGCAGTACTTC. It translates to CASSQEGGTGYLPYEQYF.

The rearrangement links TRBV14 to TRBJ2-1; D is perhaps TRBD2 (5 bases). This CDR3 is built from 14 residues. Trimming stripped 1 base from V and 6 bases from J, with 10 bases between. The germline V gene encodes CDR1 SGHDN and CDR2 FVKESK. The CDR3 coding sequence is TGTGCCAGCAGCCAAGGAATAGGGAGCAATGAGCAGTTCTTC. Protein: CASSQGIGSNEQFF.

J is TRBJ2-3 and V is TRBV12-3 or TRBV12-4; 8 positions agree with TRBD1. The CDR3 consists of 16 residues. V gave up 5 bases and J gave up 6 bases; unmatched junction bases: 13. The CDR3 DNA reads as TGTGCCAGCAGTCCGGACAGGGCAGGCAGCCGCGATACGCAGTATTTT. Translation: CASSPDRAGSRDTQYF.

V and J are TRBV28 and TRBJ2-3; the match to TRBD1 covers 9 bases. V lost 6 bases, J lost 2 bases, and 12 bases stayed unmatched. Germline V gives CDR1 MDHEN, CDR2 SYDVKM. This CDR3 has 17 residues. CDR3 in DNA: TGTGCCAGCAGCCTAAGACAGGGGGACTTACACACAGATACGCAGTATTTT. Its translation: CASSLRQGDLHTDTQYF.

This CDR3 is CASSQGWLTEAFF. The CDR3 DNA reads as TGTGCCAGCAGCCAAGGATGGCTCACCGAAGCTTTCTTT. The chain links TRBV3-1 to TRBJ1-1; D call uncertain. Looked up from germline, CDR1 is LGHDT and CDR2 is YNNKEL (reference sequence). CDR3 size: 13 residues. V was clipped by 1 base and J by 8 bases, with 11 bases between them. Full variable domain (rest looked up from reference TRBV3-1 and TRBJ1-1): DTAVSQTPKYLVTQMGNDKSIKCEQNLGHDTMYWYKQDSKKFLKIMFSYNNKELIINETVPNRFSPKSPDKAHLNLHINSLELGDSAVYFCASSQGWLTEAFFGQGTRLTVV.

The J gene is TRBJ2-1, the V gene TRBV20-1; D ambiguous. V lost 6 bases, J lost 4 bases, and 16 bases lay in between. CDR1 and CDR2 from the germline V gene are DFQATT and SNEGSKA (reference sequence). The CDR3 spans 14 residues. CDR3 bases: TGCAGTGCCGAGTCGCAAAAAGGGTACAATGAGCAGTTCTTC. Its translation is CSAESQKGYNEQFF.

The chain joins TRBV14 to TRBJ1-1, with a weak D call TRBD1 (6 bases). There are 13 residues in the CDR3. The germline gives CDR1 SGHDN, CDR2 FVKESK. Trimming took off 4 bases at V and 3 bases at J, with 9 bases between the two ends. CDR3 sequence: CASSPTGYTEAFF. The CDR3 region has the DNA TGTGCCAGCAGCCCCACAGGGTACACTGAAGCTTTCTTT.

The CDR3 reads CSARVTRAHTEAFF. The CDR3 DNA reads as TGCAGTGCTAGAGTTACGAGGGCCCACACTGAAGCTTTCTTT. V and J are TRBV20-1 and TRBJ1-1; the D is unclear. The CDR3 sequence is 14 residues long. V lost 1 base, J lost 3 bases, and 12 bases lay in between. The germline V gene has CDR1 DFQATT and CDR2 SNEGSKA (reference sequence).

The chain combines TRBV9 with TRBJ1-1, with D perhaps matching TRBD1 (6 bases). V lost 4 bases and J 5 bases, leaving 18 bases between the germline ends. The length of the CDR3 is 15 residues. CDR1 SGDLS and CDR2 YYNGEE come from the germline V gene. CDR3 bases: TGTGCCAGCAGCCCGCTCGGGGGGGCGCATACTGAAGCTTTCTTT. Translated, it gives CASSPLGGAHTEAFF.

The chain links TRBV27 to TRBJ2-7; TRBD2 aligns across 9 bases. Unmatched junction bases numbered 5, after V lost 5 bases and J lost 3 bases. CDR1 is MNHEY and CDR2 is SMNVEV in the germline V gene (reference sequence). The CDR3 loop spans 14 amino acids. The DNA for the CDR3 is TGTGCCAGCAGTAGCGGGAGGTCATTCTACGAGCAGTACTTC. This gives the protein CASSSGRSFYEQYF.

The CDR3: CSASVRDGELFF. The DNA of the CDR3 is TGCAGTGCCTCGGTGCGGGACGGGGAGCTGTTTTTT. The chain combines TRBV20-1 with TRBJ2-2, with a possible D match to TRBD2 (6 bases). CDR1 DFQATT and CDR2 SNEGSKA come from the germline V gene (reference sequence). The CDR3 totals 12 residues. Deletions cut 6 bases from V and 7 bases from J, with 12 bases between.

This chain uses TRBV27 with TRBJ2-7; 10 positions match TRBD2. CDR1 and CDR2 (germline): MNHEY, SMNVEV (reference sequence). This CDR3 contains 15 residues. V shed 3 bases, J shed 6 bases, and the junction held 8 bases outside the gene matches. CDR3 coding DNA: TGTGCCAGCAGTTTTGGGCTAGCGGGAGAAGTCGAGCAGTACTTC. This codes for CASSFGLAGEVEQYF.

This clonotype is a singleton in its sample. V gene TRBV7-9 combines with J gene TRBJ1-2; maybe TRBD1 (6 bases). CDR3 length equals 13 residues. V was pared by 1 base and J by 7 bases, with 10 bases between. Germline values: CDR1 SEHNR, CDR2 FQNEAQ (reference sequence). CDR3 bases: TGTGCCAGCAGCTTAGACAGGGAAGGTGGCTACACCTTC. Translated, it gives CASSLDREGGYTF.